This is a list of T cell receptor beta chains from one sample in a study of radiotherapy plus CTLA-4 blockade in lung cancer. Repertoires were generated with immunoSEQ multiplex PCR, while TCRdb's copy carries only in-frame clones and drops some. This table holds 45,000 to 55,000 clones, roughly 76% found once. The sequencing here drew on peripheral blood, taken from a patient treated with radiotherapy plus ipilimumab. These receptors were collected from a human donor with non-small cell lung cancer who had stable disease on radiotherapy plus ipilimumab. Each CDR3 is given with its conserved first and last residue. Each record gives: D gene, V gene, CDR3 protein. A D gene is named only where the DNA matches it firmly.

.,TRBV7-3,CASSTADGTQYF
TRBD1,TRBV5-6,CASSWGETGGNNEQFF
.,TRBV2,CASSEAPGRGSPLHF
.,TRBV9,CASSVAGADRPQHF
.,TRBV18,CASSAGRYGYTF
.,TRBV6-1,CASTTGYQPQHF
.,TRBV5-8,CASSSGAYEQYF
.,TRBV2,CARSGQGNSPLHF
.,TRBV28,CASSLRRGNEKLFF
TRBD2,TRBV5-4,CASSLRTSGAETQYF
.,TRBV19,CASRQGGEYGYTF
.,TRBV6-6,CASSAGDSNQPQHF
TRBD1,TRBV9,CASNIGQGADTGELFF
.,TRBV9,CASSVGGGYGYTF
.,TRBV10-2,CASRTEFNSGANVLTF
.,TRBV6-5,CASGSSGNTIYF
.,TRBV9,CASSVGRDSRNGYTF
.,TRBV7-9,CASLVWGAGDTEAFF
TRBD1,TRBV9,CASSVELQGLNGYTF
TRBD1,TRBV5-1,CASRPDRVYNSPLHF
.,TRBV20-1,CSAPGSGYTF
TRBD2,TRBV9,CASSVVAGTTYNEQFF
.,TRBV9,CASSAPRDSLSGANVLTF
.,TRBV27,CASSLSGTHFYEQYF
.,TRBV19,CASSISQARGGYTF
.,TRBV1,CTSSQDRRGHQETQYF
.,TRBV6-6,CASGPGLKTQYF
TRBD1,TRBV19,CASSERGPPYGYTF
.,TRBV18,CASSPGQTYQETQYF
.,TRBV27,CASSLGVAGELFF
TRBD1,TRBV7-6,CASSRGTGFQETQYF
.,TRBV27,CASSYSGPSYEQYF
.,TRBV6-1,CASSLRGLSYEQYF
.,TRBV6-6,CASNRQLNTEAFF
TRBD1,TRBV6-5,CASSYPGQHGYTF
TRBD1,TRBV7-6,CASSSEDRIGKPGELFF
TRBD2,TRBV6-1,CASRLAGGPFAEQYF
.,TRBV7-2,CASSSSPGGEAFF
TRBD1,TRBV6-5,CASSSPGQVSGYTF
TRBD1,TRBV5-1,CASSLRQGDTEAFF
.,TRBV30,CAWSLANYGYTF
.,TRBV7-7,CASSLELNQPQHF
.,TRBV28,CASLGVRYEQFF
.,TRBV25-1,CATSVSRALNTEAFF
.,TRBV4-2,CASSQDRGAGGLVSEAFF
.,TRBV13,CASQQRRATDTQYF
.,TRBV7-7,CASSSGFSGGELFF
.,TRBV6-5,CASSPEGPSSGYTF
TRBD2,TRBV4-2,CASSQSISGGGADTQYF
TRBD1,TRBV7-2,CASSLHWDPRDRVNYGYTF
TRBD1,TRBV5-1,CASTQDRGLTEAFF
.,TRBV7-9,CASSFPVGTEAFF
.,TRBV7-2,CASSITAYEQYF